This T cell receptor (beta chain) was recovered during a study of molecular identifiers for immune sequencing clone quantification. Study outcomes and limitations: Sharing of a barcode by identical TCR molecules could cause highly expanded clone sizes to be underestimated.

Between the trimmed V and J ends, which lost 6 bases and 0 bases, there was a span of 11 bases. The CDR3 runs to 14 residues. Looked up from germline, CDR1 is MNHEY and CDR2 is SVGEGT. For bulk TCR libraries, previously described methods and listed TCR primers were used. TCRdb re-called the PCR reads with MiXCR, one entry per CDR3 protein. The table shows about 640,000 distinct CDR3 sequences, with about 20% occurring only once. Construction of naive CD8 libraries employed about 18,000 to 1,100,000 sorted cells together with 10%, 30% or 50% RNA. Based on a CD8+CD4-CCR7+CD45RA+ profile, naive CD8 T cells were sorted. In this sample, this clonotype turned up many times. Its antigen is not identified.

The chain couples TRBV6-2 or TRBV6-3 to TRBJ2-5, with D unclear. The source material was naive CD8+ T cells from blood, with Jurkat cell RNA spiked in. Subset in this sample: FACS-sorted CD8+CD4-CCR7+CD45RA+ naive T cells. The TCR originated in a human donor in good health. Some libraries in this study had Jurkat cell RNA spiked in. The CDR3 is CASSPTWHQETQYF. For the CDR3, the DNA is TGTGCCAGCAGCCCTACATGGCACCAAGAGACCCAGTACTTC.